Below, one TCR beta chain is given with its context. The sample belongs to a study of shared clonotypes between healthy human individuals. Germline V gives CDR1 MNHEY, CDR2 SMNVEV (reference sequence). V dropped 4 bases and J dropped 8 bases, with 11 bases sitting between them. The CDR3 consists of 12 residues. Genomic DNA (from each subset) was split evenly across several immunoSEQ plates. TCRdb's table, derived via immunoSEQ multiplex PCR, lists solely in-frame clones and lacks some. The data hold around 500,000 clones, with approximately 81% observed a single time. The chain is built from TRBV27 and TRBJ1-1; maybe TRBD1 (5 bases). The TCR originated in a woman aged 35 to 49 in good health. Some clones in this sample may be carry-over from other donors' samples. Input material: PBMCs. This CDR3 reads CASSWGGGEAFF. CDR3 DNA sequence: TGTGCCAGCAGTTGGGGGGGAGGCGAAGCTTTCTTT.